The 28 T cell receptor beta chains presented below share a single source sample, sequenced in a study of CD8+ T cells in alopecia areata. RNA was isolated and reverse transcribed to cDNA, the sequencing template. Profiled with immunoSEQ multiplex PCR; TCRdb holds only in-frame clones, not every one. The sample has about 150,000 clones, over 70% seen once; the top ten hold over 12%. The sample consisted of CD8+ T cells sorted from blood, taken at week 0. These receptors originate from a human donor with alopecia areata.

The rearrangement uses TRBV7-3 and TRBJ2-1; 8 nucleotides align to TRBD2. In germline, CDR1 is SGHTA, CDR2 FQGTGA. After removal of 2 bases from V and 5 bases from J, the junction contained 2 bases not matched to a gene. The CDR3 consists of 14 residues. CDR3 coding DNA: TGTGCCAGCAGCTTAGCGGGGGGTAACAATGAGCAGTTCTTC. Translating gives CASSLAGGNNEQFF.

This clone showed up just once. The rearrangement links TRBV6-1 to TRBJ2-2; 8 nucleotides match TRBD1. This CDR3 has 15 amino acids. Germline assignment: CDR1 MNHNS and CDR2 SASEGT. V shed 5 bases, J shed 7 bases, and the junction held 9 bases outside the gene matches. CDR3 in DNA: TGTGCCAGCAGTAAAGGACAGGGAGATGACGGGGAGCTGTTTTTT. This gives the protein CASSKGQGDDGELFF.

The gene calls are TRBV7-2 and TRBJ2-7; D is undetermined. Trimming pared 5 bases from V and 6 bases from J, leaving 14 bases between. CDR3 length: 13 residues. Germline V gene data show CDR1 as SGHTA and CDR2 as FQGNSA. CDR3 in DNA: TGTGCCAGCAGCCCGACCTTGACACGCGAGCAGTACTTC. Translation: CASSPTLTREQYF.

The chain is built from TRBV10-2 and TRBJ2-7; tentatively, D is TRBD1 (6 bases). This CDR3 has 13 amino acids. Trimming stripped 5 bases from V and 2 bases from J, with 10 bases between. CDR1 WSHSY and CDR2 SAAADI come from the germline V gene. The CDR3 bases are TGCGCCAGCAGTTTCCAGGGGACCTACGAGCAGTACTTC. Translation: CASSFQGTYEQYF.

The rearrangement joins TRBV11-2 to TRBJ2-3; D gene ambiguous. Germline lookup yields CDR1 SGHAT and CDR2 FQNNGV. V was shortened by 0 bases and J by 2 bases, with 9 bases between the two germline ends. The CDR3 spans 15 residues. The CDR3 DNA sequence: TGTGCCAGCAGCTTAGAAGGGCGCGTCACAGATACGCAGTATTTT. Encoded protein: CASSLEGRVTDTQYF. The full variable domain, rest sourced from reference TRBV11-2 and TRBJ2-3, is EAGVAQSPRYKIIEKRQSVAFWCNPISGHATLYWYQQILGQGPKLLIQFQNNGVVDDSQLPKDRFSAERLKGVDSTLKIQPAKLEDSAVYLCASSLEGRVTDTQYFGPGTRLTVL.

The chain is built from TRBV7-8 and TRBJ2-7; TRBD2 aligns across 8 bases. The CDR3 consists of 15 residues. J lost 2 bases, V lost 1 base, and 4 bases had no gene match. Germline V gives CDR1 SGHVS, CDR2 FQNEAQ. In DNA form, the CDR3 reads TGTGCCAGCAGCTTAGAGGCGGGGGGAACCTACGAGCAGTACTTC. Its protein product is CASSLEAGGTYEQYF.

The chain links TRBV29-1 to TRBJ1-2; D uncertain. V lost 4 bases and J 4 bases, leaving 13 bases between the germline ends. Germline-derived CDR1 and CDR2 are SQVTM and ANQGSEA. CDR3 length equals 13 residues. The DNA for the CDR3 is TGCAGCGTTGTAGACGGAAGAAGCTATGGCTACACCTTC. Protein product: CSVVDGRSYGYTF.

The sample holds a few counts of this clone. The rearrangement links TRBV18 to TRBJ2-5, with D possibly being TRBD1 or TRBD2 (5 bases each). Germline V gives CDR1 KGHSH, CDR2 LQKENI. There are 14 residues in the CDR3. The V end lost 2 bases, the J end lost 3 bases, and 10 bases lay between the germline ends. The CDR3 is CASSPRDGEETQYF. CDR3 bases: TGTGCCAGCTCACCAAGGGACGGAGAAGAGACCCAGTACTTC.

DNA for the CDR3: TGTGCCAGCAGCGGCGCGGACGAGCAGTACTTC. As protein: CASSGADEQYF. The chain carries TRBV7-9 and TRBJ2-7; D is uncertain. From germline, CDR1 is SEHNR and CDR2 FQNEAQ (reference sequence). The CDR3 runs to 11 residues. Trimming shortened V by 5 bases and J by 5 bases, and 7 bases separated the two germline ends.

V gene TRBV27 combines with J gene TRBJ2-1; possible D gene TRBD2, 6 bases. V gave up 6 bases and J gave up 3 bases, with 12 bases separating them. Germline loops: CDR1 MNHEY, CDR2 SMNVEV (reference sequence). The CDR3 consists of 14 residues. The CDR3 here is CASRVPGLYNEQFF. As DNA, the CDR3 is TGTGCCAGCAGAGTCCCGGGACTCTACAATGAGCAGTTCTTC.

This chain joins TRBV29-1 and TRBJ1-1; D possibly corresponds to TRBD1 (6 bases). V gave up 3 bases and J gave up 0 bases, with 14 bases separating them. Germline CDR1 reads SQVTM; CDR2 reads ANQGSEA. The CDR3 is 15 amino acids. As DNA, the CDR3 is TGCAGCGTTGATCCAGGGGCAGGCCTGAACACTGAAGCTTTCTTT. Amino acids: CSVDPGAGLNTEAFF.

J is TRBJ2-7 and V is TRBV19; 7 bases line up with TRBD1. V trimming: 3 bases; J trimming: 3 bases; junction bases outside the gene matches: 8. The CDR3 extends over 15 amino acids. CDR1 is LNHDA and CDR2 is SQIVND in the germline V gene (reference sequence). The DNA for the CDR3 is TGTGCCAGTAGTATTGGACAGGACACCATCTACGAGCAGTACTTC. This sequence encodes CASSIGQDTIYEQYF.

This clone was recorded once. The chain joins TRBV19 to TRBJ2-2; D remains unclear. Germline V gene sequence: CDR1 LNHDA, CDR2 SQIVND (reference sequence). The CDR3 covers 14 residues. The germline V and J ends were trimmed by 2 bases and 4 bases, with 8 bases remaining between them. The CDR3 bases are TGTGCCAGTAGTATAAGAGACACCACCGGGGAGCTGTTTTTT. Its protein is CASSIRDTTGELFF. Using reference TRBV19 and TRBJ2-2 for the parts outside the CDR3, the full variable domain is DGGITQSPKYLFRKEGQNVTLSCEQNLNHDAMYWYRQDPGQGLRLIYYSQIVNDFQKGDIAEGYSVSREKKESFPLTVTSAQKNPTAFYLCASSIRDTTGELFFGEGSRLTVL.

This chain connects TRBV29-1 to TRBJ2-1; tentatively, D is TRBD1 or TRBD2 (6 bases each). Germline CDR1 SQVTM, CDR2 ANQGSEA. Trimming removed 0 bases from V and 1 base from J, with 10 bases in between. This CDR3 region has 15 residues. CDR3 region: CSVEERGDSYNEQFF. The CDR3 DNA sequence: TGCAGCGTTGAAGAGAGGGGGGATTCCTACAATGAGCAGTTCTTC.

J is TRBJ1-5 and V is TRBV7-8; tentatively, D is TRBD1 (5 bases). V was shortened by 5 bases and J by 0 bases, with 17 bases between the two germline ends. This CDR3 has 17 amino acids. Germline-derived CDR1 and CDR2 are SGHVS and FQNEAQ. The CDR3 is CASSLRGGWDSNQPQHF. The CDR3 DNA follows: TGTGCCAGCAGCCTGCGGGGGGGGTGGGATAGCAATCAGCCCCAGCATTTT.

This clone showed up just once. This chain joins TRBV19 and TRBJ2-3; possibly TRBD2 for D (6 bases). Germline V gives CDR1 LNHDA, CDR2 SQIVND (reference sequence). V was cut by 9 bases and J by 6 bases, with 16 bases left in between. This CDR3 comprises 13 residues. In nucleotides, the CDR3 is TGTGCCAGCGGACTACCCCTTTTGGATACGCAGTATTTT. Its protein product is CASGLPLLDTQYF.

The J gene is TRBJ2-3, the V gene TRBV11-2, with D unresolved. CDR1 and CDR2 (germline): SGHAT, FQNNGV. The ends were cut back, 1 base at V and 5 bases at J, with 10 bases in the middle. There are 14 residues in the CDR3. In DNA, the CDR3 is TGTGCCAGCAGCTTAGGTGCGGCCCAAGATACGCAGTATTTT. Encoded protein: CASSLGAAQDTQYF.

J is TRBJ2-7 and V is TRBV6-1, with 10 nucleotides matching TRBD1. CDR3 length: 15 amino acids. The germline gives CDR1 MNHNS, CDR2 SASEGT. V gave up 2 bases and J gave up 2 bases; unmatched junction bases: 3. In DNA, the CDR3 is TGTGCCAGCAGTGAACCGGGACAGGGGCCCTACGAGCAGTACTTC. As protein: CASSEPGQGPYEQYF.

The rearrangement uses TRBV5-1 and TRBJ1-5, with 8 bases matching TRBD1. V gave up 0 bases and J gave up 5 bases; unmatched junction bases: 4. Germline V gene sequence: CDR1 SGHRS, CDR2 YFSETQ. This CDR3 is built from 15 residues. The CDR3 loop is CASSLDDRGHQPQHF. In nucleotides, the CDR3 is TGCGCCAGCAGCTTGGATGACAGGGGTCATCAGCCCCAGCATTTT.

The chain has TRBV5-1 and TRBJ2-2; the D gene is possibly TRBD1 (6 bases). There are 16 residues in the CDR3. CDR1 is SGHRS, CDR2 YFSETQ, per germline. V was trimmed by 7 bases and J by 0 bases, leaving 16 bases between them. CDR3 sequence (DNA): TGCGCCAGCGGCCCGGGACAACCCTCGAACACCGGGGAGCTGTTTTTT. It is translated as CASGPGQPSNTGELFF.

This chain connects TRBV5-1 to TRBJ2-1, with 8 positions matching TRBD1. This CDR3 is 14 amino acids long. The V segment lost 2 bases and the J segment 7 bases; nucleotides outside the gene matches: 5. Per the germline V gene, CDR1 is SGHRS and CDR2 is YFSETQ. CDR3 region: CASSFGQGENEQFF. The CDR3 DNA sequence: TGCGCCAGCAGCTTTGGACAGGGAGAAAATGAGCAGTTCTTC.

This clone was seen a single time. The chain employs TRBV4-2 and TRBJ2-7, with D tentatively TRBD2 (6 bases). Between the trimmed V and J ends, which lost 6 bases and 7 bases, there was a span of 16 bases. This CDR3 is 13 amino acids long. Germline CDR1 is LGHNA and CDR2 is YNFKEQ. The CDR3 reads CASSPEGGREQYF. CDR3 DNA: TGTGCCAGCAGTCCGGAGGGAGGACGGGAGCAGTACTTC.

J is TRBJ2-1 and V is TRBV7-8; 7 nucleotides line up with TRBD1. Germline CDR1 and CDR2: SGHVS and FQNEAQ. The CDR3 extends over 16 amino acids. V was clipped by 1 base and J by 6 bases; unmatched bases: 9. As DNA, the CDR3 is TGTGCCAGCAGCTTAGAACGACAGGGTGCCAGCAATGAGCAGTTCTTC. Translating it yields CASSLERQGASNEQFF.

The rearrangement uses TRBV18 and TRBJ2-5; the D call may be TRBD1 or TRBD2 (5 bases each). Germline V CDR1 and CDR2: KGHSH, LQKENI. Trimming removed 0 bases from V and 3 bases from J, with 11 bases in between. CDR3 size: 15 residues. This chain's CDR3 is CASSPPWGSKETQYF. As DNA, the CDR3 is TGTGCCAGCTCACCACCGTGGGGGTCGAAAGAGACCCAGTACTTC.

Comments on this clone: The junction shows a germline mismatch at one end, possibly a read error. The chain couples TRBV6-5 to TRBJ2-3; 8 nucleotides line up with TRBD1. CDR1 and CDR2 from the germline V gene are MNHEY and SVGAGI. The CDR3 is 15 amino acids. In DNA form, the CDR3 reads TGTGCCAGCAGTGACTCGGGACAGGGCACAGATACGCAGTATTTT. It translates to CASSDSGQGTDTQYF.

In its sample, this clone was seen once. The J gene is TRBJ2-7, the V gene TRBV29-1; D may be TRBD2 (5 bases). Germline-derived CDR1 and CDR2 are SQVTM and ANQGSEA. With 4 bases removed from V and 7 bases from J, the gap between germline ends came to 20 bases. The CDR3 loop spans 14 amino acids. CDR3 residues: CSVAGDRAGGEQYF. The CDR3, as DNA: TGCAGCGTTGCCGGGGATCGAGCCGGCGGAGAGCAGTACTTC.

V usage is TRBV25-1 and J usage is TRBJ1-1; D gene unclear. The germline gives CDR1 MGHDK, CDR2 SYGVNS. There are 13 residues in the CDR3. V gave up 4 bases and J gave up 4 bases, with 10 bases separating them. The CDR3 loop reads CASSVGPGTEAFF. DNA of the CDR3: TGTGCCAGCAGTGTAGGGCCAGGCACTGAAGCTTTCTTT.

V gene TRBV13 combines with J gene TRBJ2-7; D possibly matches TRBD1 or TRBD2 (5 bases each). V lost 5 bases, J lost 0 bases, and 20 bases lay in between. CDR3 length equals 17 residues. Germline V gives CDR1 PRHDT, CDR2 FYEKMQ (reference sequence). This chain's CDR3 is CASSLRDGGTGSYEQYF. CDR3 nucleotides: TGTGCCAGCAGCCTCAGGGACGGCGGAACGGGCTCCTACGAGCAGTACTTC.